Listed here are 17 T cell receptor beta chains from one sample, sequenced in a study of blood T cell repertoires in COVID-19. The repertoire was sequenced with immunoSEQ multiplex PCR; TCRdb's copy has only in-frame clones and lacks some. Of roughly 110,000 clones in the sample, roughly four fifths are singletons; the top ten hold more than 13%. The sample was peripheral blood. These receptors all stem from a woman aged 55-69 years with acute or convalescent COVID-19.

The chain uses TRBV7-6 and TRBJ1-2; D uncertain. Germline V lookup: CDR1 SGHVS, CDR2 FNYEAQ. With 1 base removed from V and 7 bases from J, the gap between germline ends came to 16 bases. The CDR3 spans 15 residues. The CDR3 is CASSLVAGFSSGYTF. Here the CDR3 DNA reads TGTGCCAGCAGCTTAGTTGCAGGTTTTTCAAGTGGCTACACCTTC.

The CDR3: CASSPPVNSNQPQHF. The DNA for the CDR3 is TGTGCCAGCAGCCCCCCGGTAAATAGCAATCAGCCCCAGCATTTT. This sequence joins TRBV11-3 and TRBJ1-5, with D hard to call. With 5 bases removed from V and 0 bases from J, the gap between germline ends came to 11 bases. The CDR3 sequence is 15 residues long. Germline V gene sequence: CDR1 SGHNT, CDR2 YENEEA.

The rearrangement uses TRBV7-2 and TRBJ2-3; 12 nucleotides agree with TRBD2. The CDR3 spans 15 residues. Germline CDR1 SGHTA, CDR2 FQGNSA. V lost 1 base to trimming and J lost 6 bases; unmatched junction nucleotides: 2. The CDR3 DNA follows: TGTGCCAGCAGCTTAGAAACTAGCGGGAGGGATACGCAGTATTTT. It translates to CASSLETSGRDTQYF. The full variable domain, its missing parts supplied by reference TRBV7-2 and TRBJ2-3, is GAGVSQSPSNKVTEKGKDVELRCDPISGHTALYWYRQSLGQGLEFLIYFQGNSAPDKSGLPSDRFSAERTGGSVSTLTIQRTQQEDSAVYLCASSLETSGRDTQYFGPGTRLTVL.

This clone came up a few times. The rearrangement uses TRBV25-1 and TRBJ1-1; no firm D call. Trimming stripped 1 base from V and 7 bases from J, with 13 bases between. The CDR3 covers 14 residues. The germline CDR1 and CDR2 sequences are MGHDK and SYGVNS. The CDR3 sequence is CASSEFSVTGEAFF. The CDR3 DNA sequence: TGTGCCAGCAGTGAATTCTCCGTTACTGGTGAAGCTTTCTTT. Full variable domain (remainder filled in from reference TRBV25-1 and TRBJ1-1): EADIYQTPRYLVIGTGKKITLECSQTMGHDKMYWYQQDPGMELHLIHYSYGVNSTEKGDLSSESTVSRIRTEHFPLTLESARPSHTSQYLCASSEFSVTGEAFFGQGTRLTVV.

DNA of the CDR3: TGTGCCACCAGCAGACTAGGGACAGGGCATGGCTACACCTTC. Residues: CATSRLGTGHGYTF. This chain connects TRBV15 to TRBJ1-2, with TRBD1 matching over 9 bases. With 2 bases clipped from V and 6 bases from J, the junction kept 4 bases outside the gene matches. The CDR3 extends over 14 amino acids. Germline CDR1 and CDR2: LNHNV and YYDKDF (reference sequence).

The genes are TRBV24-1 and TRBJ2-2; 7 positions agree with TRBD1. Germline lookup yields CDR1 KGHDR and CDR2 SFDVKD. The junction had 8 bases not matched to a gene; V was cut back by 12 bases and J by 5 bases. This CDR3 region has 13 residues. Written as DNA, the CDR3 is TGTGCCGCTCAGGGGGATATGACCGGGGAGCTGTTTTTT. It translates to CAAQGDMTGELFF.

This chain links TRBV25-1 with TRBJ2-2; possibly TRBD2 for D (5 bases). V lost 0 bases and J lost 0, with 14 bases in between. There are 18 residues in the CDR3. Germline V gene sequence: CDR1 MGHDK, CDR2 SYGVNS. This chain's CDR3 is CASSEYRRGQANTGELFF. CDR3 nucleotides: TGTGCCAGCAGTGAATATCGCCGCGGGCAGGCGAACACCGGGGAGCTGTTTTTT.

This sequence joins TRBV5-1 and TRBJ1-2, with TRBD1 identical over 8 bases. The germline V gene has CDR1 SGHRS and CDR2 YFSETQ. This CDR3 spans 16 amino acids. Trimming cost V 0 bases and J 4 bases; bases outside gene matches: 8. The CDR3 spells CASSLGGTGVGYGYTF. The CDR3 DNA reads TGCGCCAGCAGCTTGGGTGGGACAGGCGTAGGCTATGGCTACACCTTC.

This chain uses TRBV3-1 (or the pseudogene TRBV3-2) with TRBJ1-4; 8 bases agree with TRBD1. CDR1 is LGHDT, CDR2 YNNKEL, per germline (reference sequence). The CDR3 is made up of 14 amino acids. V gave up 4 bases and J gave up 7 bases; unmatched junction bases: 5. CDR3 DNA: TGTGCCAGCAGCCCACGGACAGGGATTGAAAAACTGTTTTTT. Translation gives CASSPRTGIEKLFF.

The V call is TRBV12-3 or TRBV12-4, the J call TRBJ2-5; weak D call: TRBD1 (6 bases). V was trimmed by 4 bases and J by 10 bases, leaving 10 bases between them. This CDR3 is built from 11 residues. Here the CDR3 DNA reads TGTGCCAGCAGTTCAACAGGGATCCAGTACTTC. This codes for CASSSTGIQYF.

This clone was found a few times. The J gene is TRBJ2-5, the V gene TRBV3-1 (or the pseudogene TRBV3-2); D is perhaps TRBD2 (6 bases). This CDR3 spans 14 amino acids. Trimming took 8 bases from V and 1 from J, leaving 14 bases between them. CDR1 and CDR2 from the germline V gene are LGHDT and YNNKEL (reference sequence). The CDR3 here is CASGEGGAQETQYF. The DNA of the CDR3 is TGTGCCAGCGGGGAAGGAGGGGCCCAAGAGACCCAGTACTTC.

Notes on this clone: Other DNA sequences in this sample translate to the same CDR3. The V call is TRBV18, the J call TRBJ1-1; 8 nucleotides agree with TRBD1. Unmatched junction bases numbered 2, after V lost 4 bases and J lost 1 base. The CDR3 is 14 residues long. In germline, CDR1 is KGHSH, CDR2 LQKENI. The CDR3 reads CASSLGQGNTEAFF. The DNA of the CDR3 is TGTGCCAGCTCACTCGGACAGGGGAACACTGAAGCTTTCTTT.

This sequence joins TRBV10-3 and TRBJ1-2; maybe TRBD1 (5 bases). V lost 4 bases and J 8 bases, leaving 20 bases between the germline ends. CDR1 and CDR2 from the germline V gene are ENHRY and SYGVKD. The CDR3 has 15 residues. The CDR3, as DNA: TGTGCCATCAGTGGCGCCGGGACCCCCGGGGGGGGCTACACCTTC. Its translation is CAISGAGTPGGGYTF.

V and J are TRBV5-1 and TRBJ2-5; TRBD2 might be the D (6 bases). V was cut by 2 bases and J by 1 base, with 12 bases left in between. From germline, CDR1 is SGHRS and CDR2 YFSETQ. The CDR3 length is 15 residues. The CDR3 bases are TGCGCCAGCAGCTTCGGGCGGGACGCCCAAGAGACCCAGTACTTC. Translating gives CASSFGRDAQETQYF.

This chain joins TRBV28 and TRBJ1-1, with D possibly matching TRBD1 (5 bases). CDR1 MDHEN and CDR2 SYDVKM come from the germline V gene. The CDR3 sequence is 15 residues long. Trimming left V 5 bases short and J 0 bases short, with 13 bases between. CDR3 residues: CASSPPGLMNTEAFF. The DNA of the CDR3 is TGTGCCAGCAGTCCCCCAGGGCTTATGAACACTGAAGCTTTCTTT.

In this sample, this clone turned up once. This sequence joins TRBV30 and TRBJ1-2; a possible D gene is TRBD1 (5 bases). CDR3 length: 17 amino acids. The germline gives CDR1 GTSNPN, CDR2 SVGIG (reference sequence). V was pared by 4 bases and J by 4 bases, with 25 bases between. The CDR3 DNA reads TGTGCCTGGATCGGGTCGGCAGGGCCGAAGCTACGCTATGGCTACACCTTC. Its protein is CAWIGSAGPKLRYGYTF.

This rearrangement joins TRBV3-1 (or the pseudogene TRBV3-2) to TRBJ2-2; D uncertain. The CDR3 totals 16 residues. Trimming took 4 bases from V and 6 from J, leaving 18 bases between them. Germline CDR1 is LGHDT and CDR2 is YNNKEL (reference sequence). The CDR3 protein is CASSRGSELSAGELFF. In DNA form, the CDR3 reads TGTGCCAGCAGCCGAGGAAGTGAACTAAGCGCCGGGGAGCTGTTTTTT.